This TCR beta chain was sequenced during a study of CD8 T cells in Susac syndrome. Random hexamers were used to reverse transcribe the RNA input (about 0.45 to 1 ug). An immunoSEQ multiplex PCR amplified TCR beta CDR3 over 54 Vbeta and 13 Jbeta. TCRdb reanalysed the immunoSEQ multiplex PCR reads using MiXCR and keeps one entry per CDR3 protein. The table includes about 60,000 distinct CDR3 sequences, just over 90% detected once. The TCR comes from a human donor in good health. The sequencing sample was made of CD8+ T cells from PBMCs.

In nucleotides, the CDR3 is TGCGCCAGCAGCCAGAAAGACGTGGGGGCGTGGGACACTGAAGCTTTCTTT. It yields the protein CASSQKDVGAWDTEAFF. V gene TRBV4-1 combines with J gene TRBJ1-1, with D tentatively TRBD1 (6 bases). V shed 3 bases and J shed 3 bases, with 20 bases lying between them. Germline lookup yields CDR1 MGHRA and CDR2 YSYEKL. The CDR3 runs to 17 residues.